This TCR beta chain came from a study of spatial heterogeneity in lung cancer. Background on the study: The study observed each unique TCR and UMI combination more than ten times on average in raw reads.

V shed 7 bases and J shed 1 base, with 10 bases lying between them. CDR1 and CDR2 (germline): KGHSH, LQKENI. The CDR3 length is 13 residues. Time point reported: sample taken at primary tumor resection. The authors sequenced whole RNA from tumor, nontumor lung or frozen PBMC without sorting. The donors, about 74 patients with untreated early-stage non-small cell lung cancer, provided the samples. Of note for this clonotype: Its antigen is unknown.

Points from the study as a whole: Tumor TCRs that were ubiquitous and expanded showed up in blood more at resection than follow-up.

TCRdb redid the calling of the 5' RACE reads with MiXCR, one entry per CDR3 protein. Of roughly 40,000 distinct CDR3 sequences in the sample, 6.5% to 8.5% are singletons; the top ten hold about 45%. This TCR came from a female donor with early-stage non-small cell lung cancer. The chain couples TRBV18 to TRBJ2-5, with unresolved D. Sequenced here: PBMCs, sampled at surgery. CDR3 sequence reads: CASYGRIQETQYF. The DNA for the CDR3 is TGTGCCAGCTACGGTCGAATCCAAGAGACCCAGTACTTC.